These T cell receptor beta chains were read from a single sample in a study of Ad26.COV2.S vaccination and SARS-CoV-2 variants. The data were produced by immunoSEQ multiplex PCR, yet TCRdb's version contains in-frame clones alone and is incomplete. The table shows about 350,000 clones, with approximately 81% occurring only once. This sample comprised peripheral blood, obtained in a trial of Ad26.COV2.S vaccine versus placebo. All receptors derive from a person aged 18 to 65 who received the Ad26.COV2.S COVID-19 vaccine or a placebo. Both conserved end residues are part of each CDR3.

>TRBJ1-3|TRBV6-5
CASTPVSSGNTIYF
>TRBJ2-2|TRBV13
CASSFRQGGTGELFF
>TRBJ1-3|TRBV4-3
CASSQVHPGGTIYF
>TRBJ2-3|TRBV6-5
CATAGTSTDTQYF
>TRBJ2-3|TRBV11-2
CASSLAGGGGHTDTQYF
>TRBJ1-2|TRBV5-6
CASSPDRNYGYTF
>TRBJ2-2|TRBV24-1
CATSDGTGSVTGELFF
>TRBJ1-3|TRBV19
CASETGYRSGNTIYF
>TRBJ2-2|TRBV7-2
CASSSNSGGARGELFF
>TRBJ2-2|TRBV18
CASSRLNGELFF
>TRBJ2-3|TRBV6-5
CASNYFGAQYF
>TRBJ2-7|TRBV24-1
CATSRGPGWDYEQYF
>TRBJ2-1|TRBV6-4
CASSDSASGANEQFF
>TRBJ2-7|TRBV9
CASSAGPGYEQYF